This T cell receptor beta chain was obtained from a study of blood T cell repertoires in COVID-19. Study-wide background: The United States, Italy and Spain were the sources of the acute and convalescent COVID-19 samples.

Authors' processing steps: Amplified reference gene primers provided the basis for estimating nucleated cell counts. Measured with immunoSEQ multiplex PCR; TCRdb has only the in-frame clones, and not every one. That table furnishes V, J and clone size, whereas the DNA furnished D and trimming. The table lists fewer than 300,000 clones, 88% of them singletons. The CDR3 has 13 amino acids. Deletions cut 6 bases from V and 8 bases from J, with 16 bases between. Per germline, CDR1 LNHDA and CDR2 SQIVND (reference sequence). The TCR originated in a man aged 18 to 35 with active or convalescent COVID-19. The sample consisted of peripheral blood. The genes are TRBV19 and TRBJ1-2, with D unresolved. The CDR3 loop reads CASRQTPRGGYTF. The CDR3 DNA reads as TGTGCCAGTAGGCAGACTCCCCGAGGGGGCTACACCTTC.